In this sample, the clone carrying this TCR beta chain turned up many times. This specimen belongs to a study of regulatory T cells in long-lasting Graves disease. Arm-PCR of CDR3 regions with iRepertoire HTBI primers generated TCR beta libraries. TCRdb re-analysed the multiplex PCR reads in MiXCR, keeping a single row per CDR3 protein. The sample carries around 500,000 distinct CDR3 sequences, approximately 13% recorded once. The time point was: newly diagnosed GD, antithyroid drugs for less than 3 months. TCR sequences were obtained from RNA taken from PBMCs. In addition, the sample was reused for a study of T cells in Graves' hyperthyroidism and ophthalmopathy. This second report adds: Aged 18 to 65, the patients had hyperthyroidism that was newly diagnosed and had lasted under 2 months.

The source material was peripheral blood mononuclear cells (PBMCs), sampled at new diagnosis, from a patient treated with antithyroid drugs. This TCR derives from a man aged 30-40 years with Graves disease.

The CDR3 reads CASSPGTSGASYEQYF. The CDR3 DNA reads as TGTGCCAGCAGCCCGGGGACTAGCGGCGCGTCCTACGAGCAGTACTTC. V and J are TRBV5-4 and TRBJ2-7; TRBD2 matches 11 bases. Germline loops: CDR1 SGHNT, CDR2 YYREEE (reference sequence). The V segment lost 4 bases and the J segment 1 base; nucleotides outside the gene matches: 7. The CDR3 runs to 16 residues.